A single sample is the source of the 20 T cell receptor beta chains below, sequenced in a study of T cell repertoires in cytomegalovirus infection. These TCRs are of unknown antigen specificity. TCRdb ran MiXCR on the reads and lists one entry per CDR3 protein. The top ten clones hold 65% to 75% of a sample with about 110,000 distinct CDR3 sequences, roughly 39% of them seen once. Specimen: CD8+ T cells from cultured PBMCs, collected from culture after CMV antigen stimulation. The receptors were gathered from a human donor in good health (CMV status not recorded). Some clones in this sample may be carry-over from other donors' samples.

This clonotype has at least ten counts. The rearrangement uses TRBV12-3 or TRBV12-4 and TRBJ2-7; D unclear. The CDR3 consists of 11 residues. V was pared by 6 bases and J by 2 bases, with 5 bases between. CDR3 nucleotides: TGTGCCAGCAGCACAGCCTACGAGCAGTACTTC. Protein product: CASSTAYEQYF.

This clonotype turned up a few times. The V call is TRBV28, the J call TRBJ2-2; D might be TRBD2 (6 bases). The V end was cut by 8 bases, the J end by 6 bases, with 10 bases between. Germline CDR1 is MDHEN and CDR2 is SYDVKM. This CDR3 spans 12 amino acids. The CDR3 DNA is TGTGCCAGCGGGAGGTGGTCCGGGGAGCTGTTTTTT. It encodes CASGRWSGELFF.

This clonotype was detected a few times. This chain links TRBV6-4 with TRBJ1-1; possible D gene TRBD1, 5 bases. CDR1 is MRHNA, CDR2 SNTAGT, per germline. Trimming left V 6 bases short and J 1 base short, with 9 bases between. There are 13 residues in the CDR3. The CDR3 DNA sequence: TGTGCCAGCAGCCCGACAGAGAACACTGAAGCTTTCTTT. This translates into CASSPTENTEAFF.

This clonotype showed up just a few times. The chain has TRBV7-2 and TRBJ1-1; D gene unclear. CDR1 is SGHTA and CDR2 is FQGNSA in the germline V gene. This CDR3 contains 14 residues. Trimming stripped 1 base from V and 5 bases from J, with 11 bases between. DNA for the CDR3: TGTGCCAGCAGCTTAGAGGGCAGCCATACTGAAGCTTTCTTT. This sequence encodes CASSLEGSHTEAFF.

The CDR3 region is CASSQDSPGTITDTQYF. Here the CDR3 DNA reads TGTGCCAGCAGCCAAGATAGTCCGGGGACGATCACAGATACGCAGTATTTT. V usage is TRBV4-2 and J usage is TRBJ2-3; D is possibly TRBD1 or TRBD2 (5 bases each). Germline loops: CDR1 LGHNA, CDR2 YNFKEQ. The CDR3 length is 17 residues. V lost 0 bases and J 2 bases, leaving 15 bases between the germline ends.

This sequence joins TRBV20-1 and TRBJ2-7, with D perhaps TRBD1 or TRBD2 (5 bases each). V was shortened by 0 bases and J by 0 bases, with 15 bases between the two germline ends. Looked up from germline, CDR1 is DFQATT and CDR2 is SNEGSKA (reference sequence). The CDR3 has 16 amino acids. The CDR3 loop reads CSARDGAGTYSYEQYF. The CDR3 DNA reads as TGCAGTGCTAGAGACGGGGCGGGTACCTACTCCTACGAGCAGTACTTC.

This clonotype was counted ten times or more. The chain employs TRBV24-1 and TRBJ2-1, with D possibly matching TRBD2 (6 bases). This CDR3 contains 17 residues. CDR1 is KGHDR, CDR2 SFDVKD, per germline. The germline V and J ends were trimmed by 4 bases and 0 bases, with 15 bases remaining between them. For the CDR3, the DNA is TGTGCCACCAGTGACTCCTCGGGGGTGAGCTCCTACAATGAGCAGTTCTTC. Translated, it gives CATSDSSGVSSYNEQFF.

The CDR3 DNA reads TGTGCCAGCAGCGCGAGGGACAGGGATCACGAGCAGTACTTC. It specifies CASSARDRDHEQYF. This chain uses TRBV9 with TRBJ2-7, with 9 nucleotides matching TRBD1. This CDR3 has 14 residues. Trimming removed 3 bases from V and 5 bases from J; junction bases left unmatched: 6. The germline gives CDR1 SGDLS, CDR2 YYNGEE.

This clonotype was observed many times. This chain joins TRBV4-1 and TRBJ1-2; 9 bases agree with TRBD1. Germline CDR1 is MGHRA and CDR2 is YSYEKL. The CDR3 contains 14 residues. After removal of 0 bases from V and 7 bases from J, the junction contained 3 bases not matched to a gene. The CDR3, as DNA: TGCGCCAGCAGCCAAGATAGGACAGGGGCTGGCTACACCTTC. It is translated as CASSQDRTGAGYTF.

The J gene is TRBJ2-3, the V gene TRBV27; perhaps TRBD1 as D (5 bases). The CDR3 has 13 amino acids. In germline, CDR1 is MNHEY, CDR2 SMNVEV (reference sequence). The V end lost 6 bases, the J end lost 0 bases, and 7 bases lay between the germline ends. The CDR3 is CASRKGSTDTQYF. The CDR3 DNA is TGTGCCAGCAGGAAGGGGAGCACAGATACGCAGTATTTT.

This clonotype was counted ten times or more. V is TRBV24-1 and J is TRBJ2-5; D possibly corresponds to TRBD2 (7 bases). From germline, CDR1 is KGHDR and CDR2 SFDVKD. Trimming removed 9 bases at V and 5 bases at J, with 18 bases between. The CDR3 has 14 residues. The DNA for the CDR3 is TGTGCCACCGCGGGGGCAGTACGGAGCGAGACCCAGTACTTC. This codes for CATAGAVRSETQYF.

CDR3 amino acids: CASSLDGVNYGYTF. As DNA, the CDR3 is TGTGCCAGCAGTTTGGACGGGGTTAACTATGGCTACACCTTC. V and J are TRBV12-3 or TRBV12-4 and TRBJ1-2; D gene uncertain. V was clipped by 3 bases and J by 1 base, with 9 bases between them. The CDR3 has 14 residues.

V usage is TRBV19 and J usage is TRBJ2-7; 10 bases map to TRBD1. Germline V gene lookup returns CDR1 LNHDA and CDR2 SQIVND (reference sequence). With V trimmed by 10 bases and J by 4 bases, 7 bases remained unmatched. The CDR3 has 13 amino acids. CDR3 in DNA: TGTGCCACCAAGGGGACAGGGGCATACGAGCAGTACTTC. Residues: CATKGTGAYEQYF.

This clonotype was observed a few times. The V gene is TRBV5-4, the J gene TRBJ1-1; 8 bases agree with TRBD1. V shed 4 bases and J 2 bases; nucleotides not matched to a gene: 7. The CDR3 runs 15 residues. CDR1 and CDR2 (germline): SGHNT, YYREEE (reference sequence). The CDR3 sequence: CASSQTGTGNTEAFF. DNA for the CDR3: TGTGCCAGCAGCCAAACCGGGACAGGCAACACTGAAGCTTTCTTT. Complete variable domain (other parts from reference TRBV5-4 and TRBJ1-1): ETGVTQSPTHLIKTRGQQVTLRCSSQSGHNTVSWYQQALGQGPQFIFQYYREEENGRGNFPPRFSGLQFPNYSSELNVNALELDDSALYLCASSQTGTGNTEAFFGQGTRLTVV.

In its sample, this clonotype was seen many times. The chain couples TRBV4-1 to TRBJ2-7; possible D gene TRBD1, 6 bases. Germline V lookup: CDR1 MGHRA, CDR2 YSYEKL. The CDR3 spans 14 residues. V gave up 1 base and J gave up 5 bases, with 12 bases separating them. Written as DNA, the CDR3 is TGCGCCAGCAGCCAAGCGCAGGGGAGCGACGAGCAGTACTTC. Its translation: CASSQAQGSDEQYF.

This clonotype was counted between two and nine times. The DNA of the CDR3 is TGTGCCAGCAGTCAATCCGTGACAGGGAACACTGAAGCTTTCTTT. Its translation: CASSQSVTGNTEAFF. This chain connects TRBV6-6 to TRBJ1-1; perhaps TRBD1 as D (6 bases). Germline V gives CDR1 MNHNY, CDR2 SVGAGI (reference sequence). V lost 5 bases and J lost 1, with 14 bases in between. The CDR3 is 15 amino acids.

The V and J genes are TRBV5-6 and TRBJ2-1, with TRBD1 matching 10 bases. V was pared by 1 base and J by 8 bases, with 6 bases of the junction left unmatched. Germline CDR1 is SGHDT and CDR2 is YYEEEE. The CDR3 is 15 residues long. This CDR3 reads CASSLMTGGIDEQFF. The CDR3 DNA is TGTGCCAGCAGCTTGATGACAGGGGGCATAGATGAGCAGTTCTTC.

The chain has TRBV14 and TRBJ2-1; D is unresolved. Germline V gene lookup returns CDR1 SGHDN and CDR2 FVKESK. The V and J ends lost 0 bases and 4 bases respectively, with 13 bases between them. The CDR3 is 16 residues long. Here the CDR3 DNA reads TGTGCCAGCAGCCAAGACAGACTCCCCTCGTACAATGAGCAGTTCTTC. Protein product: CASSQDRLPSYNEQFF.

The chain couples TRBV20-1 to TRBJ2-5, with 11 bases that match TRBD2. The CDR3 loop spans 14 amino acids. The J segment lost 0 bases and the V segment lost 6 bases, leaving 3 bases of the junction unmatched. The germline gives CDR1 DFQATT, CDR2 SNEGSKA (reference sequence). The DNA for the CDR3 is TGCAGTGCGAAGGGACTAGCGGACCAAGAGACCCAGTACTTC. This encodes CSAKGLADQETQYF.

The V call is TRBV6-4, the J call TRBJ2-1, with 9 bases matching TRBD2. The trim removed 4 bases at V and 2 bases at J, leaving 9 bases unmatched. From germline, CDR1 is MRHNA and CDR2 SNTAGT. This CDR3 is built from 17 residues. The CDR3: CASSARLGGGAYNEQFF. The CDR3, as DNA: TGTGCCAGCAGTGCGCGACTGGGCGGGGGGGCCTACAATGAGCAGTTCTTC.